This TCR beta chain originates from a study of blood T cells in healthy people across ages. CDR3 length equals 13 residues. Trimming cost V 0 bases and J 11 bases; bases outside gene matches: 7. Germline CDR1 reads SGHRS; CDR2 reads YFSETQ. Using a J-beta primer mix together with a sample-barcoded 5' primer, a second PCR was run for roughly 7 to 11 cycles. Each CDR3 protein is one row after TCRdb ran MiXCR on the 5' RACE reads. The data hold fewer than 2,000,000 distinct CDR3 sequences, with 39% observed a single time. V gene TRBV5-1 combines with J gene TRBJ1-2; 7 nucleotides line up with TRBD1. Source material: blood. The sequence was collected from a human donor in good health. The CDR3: CASSLEIQGIYTF. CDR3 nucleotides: TGCGCCAGCAGCTTGGAGATACAGGGGATATACACCTTC.